This T cell receptor beta chain stems from a study of tumor and adjacent non-tumor tissue in lung cancer. This clonotype appeared once. Antigen: not known. Germline and junction disagree at one end, which may indicate a read error. This CDR3 is built from 16 residues. Per germline, CDR1 SGHAT and CDR2 FQNNGV. RNA was extracted from bulk tissue without any cell sorting. This non-tumor lung sample came from over 3 cm beyond the tumor edge. General study points: Compared with tumor, normal lung showed significantly lower TCR diversity.

A modified ARM-PCR protocol with three rounds of nested PCR amplified TCRbeta. TCRdb fed the multiplex PCR reads into MiXCR, producing one record per CDR3 protein. The profile shows 80,000 or so distinct CDR3 sequences, roughly 80% of them singletons. V gene TRBV11-2 combines with J gene TRBJ1-1; D is possibly TRBD1 (6 bases). The source is a man between 60 and 75 years old with non-small cell lung cancer. The sample was distant non-tumor lung tissue. The CDR3 sequence is CASSLGTVVRDTKAFF. In DNA, the CDR3 is TGTGCCAGCAGCTTAGGGACGGTTGTGAGGGACACTAAAGCATTCTTT.